The 28 T cell receptor beta chains given below trace back to one sample, sequenced in a study of post-analysis software for immune sequencing data. General study findings and limits: Roughly five TRBV segments were more frequent in patients than controls; TRBV5-6, TRBV5-1 and TRBV20-1 belonged to this group.

The library was made from cDNA and included unique molecular identifiers. From the PCR reads, TCRdb called clonotypes with MiXCR, one entry per CDR3 protein. The profile shows roughly 400,000 distinct CDR3 sequences, 30% to 45% of them singletons. These receptors are not linked to any known antigen. Sample: blood. The receptors stem from a girl aged 2 to 9 with multiple sclerosis.

In nucleotides, the CDR3 is TGTGCCAGCAGCGATTCCGGGACAGTCCAAGAGACCCAGTACTTC. It specifies CASSDSGTVQETQYF. The rearrangement uses TRBV12-3 or TRBV12-4 and TRBJ2-5; 7 positions match TRBD1. There are 15 residues in the CDR3. Germline trimming cut 6 bases from V and 1 base from J; bases unmatched to any gene: 8.

This chain connects TRBV12-3 or TRBV12-4 to TRBJ1-1; D call uncertain. Trimming took off 3 bases at V and 1 base at J, with 12 bases between the two ends. CDR3 size: 15 residues. The CDR3 DNA reads as TGTGCCAGCAGTTTTGTCCACGGGCGGAACACTGAAGCTTTCTTT. Its translation is CASSFVHGRNTEAFF.

This clonotype showed up just once. J is TRBJ1-1 and V is TRBV29-1; D ambiguous. Germline V gene lookup returns CDR1 SQVTM and CDR2 ANQGSEA. Trimming left V 4 bases short and J 3 bases short, with 9 bases between. This CDR3 comprises 12 residues. CDR3: CSVALGHTEAFF. In nucleotides, the CDR3 is TGCAGCGTTGCCCTCGGCCACACTGAAGCTTTCTTT.

This clonotype turned up a few times. The chain joins TRBV6-6 to TRBJ2-7; 7 positions agree with TRBD1. This CDR3 has 15 amino acids. The V and J ends lost 4 bases and 1 base, in that order; junction bases with no gene match: 7. CDR1 is MNHNY, CDR2 SVGAGI, per germline (reference sequence). The CDR3 reads CASSSLRQGSYEQYF. The CDR3 coding sequence is TGTGCCAGCAGTTCCCTCCGACAGGGATCCTACGAGCAGTACTTC.

The chain uses TRBV27 and TRBJ1-4; D uncertain. Germline CDR1 reads MNHEY; CDR2 reads SMNVEV (reference sequence). Trimming left V 3 bases short and J 5 bases short, with 19 bases between. The CDR3 runs to 17 residues. CDR3 region: CASSFYHGGRLNEKLFF. DNA for the CDR3: TGTGCCAGCAGTTTTTATCATGGAGGCAGACTAAATGAAAAACTGTTTTTT.

The CDR3 coding sequence is TGTGCCAGCAGTTTGTTAACAGGGGGCAACGAGCAGTACTTC. Translating gives CASSLLTGGNEQYF. The gene calls are TRBV27 and TRBJ2-4; 9 bases are shared with TRBD1. Matching the DNA end better, TRBJ2-7 makes the J call doubtful. The CDR3 spans 14 residues. The germline gives CDR1 MNHEY, CDR2 SMNVEV (reference sequence).

This clonotype has more than one count but fewer than ten. The chain is built from TRBV7-6 and TRBJ2-3; D is possibly TRBD1 (6 bases). V lost 1 base, J lost 0 bases, and 11 bases lay in between. The germline CDR1 and CDR2 sequences are SGHVS and FNYEAQ. The CDR3 is 16 residues long. In DNA form, the CDR3 reads TGTGCCAGCAGCTTAGACGGCAGGGGAAGCACAGATACGCAGTATTTT. It yields the protein CASSLDGRGSTDTQYF.

V and J are TRBV5-1 and TRBJ2-1, with TRBD2 as a possible D gene (7 bases). The germline V gene encodes CDR1 SGHRS and CDR2 YFSETQ. This CDR3 has 15 residues. Trimming removed 4 bases at V and 7 bases at J, with 18 bases between. The CDR3 DNA sequence: TGCGCCAGCAGCAGACCTCGGGGGGCCCTGAATGAGCAGTTCTTC. It yields the protein CASSRPRGALNEQFF.

V gene TRBV12-3 or TRBV12-4 combines with J gene TRBJ1-5, with no clear D. The CDR3 runs to 15 residues. Trimming pared 7 bases from V and 0 bases from J, leaving 13 bases between. The CDR3, as DNA: TGTGCCAGCACTTCTACAGAAGATAGCAATCAGCCCCAGCATTTT. Protein: CASTSTEDSNQPQHF.

This rearrangement joins TRBV7-2 to TRBJ1-6; D is uncertain. Trimming stripped 3 bases from V and 13 bases from J, with 16 bases between. Germline V gene sequence: CDR1 SGHTA, CDR2 FQGNSA. This CDR3 is built from 14 residues. The CDR3 spells CASSFSADMRPLHF. The CDR3 DNA sequence: TGTGCCAGCAGCTTCAGCGCTGACATGAGGCCCCTCCACTTT.

The chain uses TRBV29-1 and TRBJ2-4, with TRBD2 identical over 12 bases. The CDR3 totals 14 residues. The trim removed 7 bases at V and 13 bases at J, leaving 14 bases unmatched. CDR1 SQVTM and CDR2 ANQGSEA come from the germline V gene. The CDR3 loop reads CSAHLAGGRNEQYF. The CDR3 nucleotides are TGCAGCGCCCACCTAGCGGGGGGGCGGAATGAGCAGTACTTC.

This CDR3 is CASILKNLSGSRYEQYF. The CDR3 coding sequence is TGTGCCAGCATCCTCAAAAACCTTAGCGGGAGTCGATACGAGCAGTACTTC. The chain joins TRBV6-4 to TRBJ2-7; 9 bases align to TRBD2. This CDR3 is built from 17 residues. The junction had 17 bases not matched to a gene; V was cut back by 7 bases and J by 4 bases. The germline gives CDR1 MRHNA, CDR2 SNTAGT.

The chain uses TRBV10-3 and TRBJ2-5; 11 nucleotides match TRBD1. Trimming took 11 bases from V and 5 from J; bases not matched to a gene: 7. This CDR3 contains 13 residues. The germline CDR1 and CDR2 sequences are ENHRY and SYGVKD. The CDR3 DNA reads as TGTGCCCACAACGGGGACAGGGGGGAGACCCAGTACTTC. It yields the protein CAHNGDRGETQYF.

This clonotype showed up just a few times. The V and J genes are TRBV20-1 and TRBJ2-7; D perhaps matches TRBD1 (6 bases). The V gene lost 3 bases and the J gene lost 5 bases, with 14 bases spanning the gap. This CDR3 contains 13 residues. In germline, CDR1 is DFQATT, CDR2 SNEGSKA (reference sequence). The CDR3 DNA reads TGCAGTGCTAGGGGGGACACATTTGACGAGCAGTACTTC. Translated: CSARGDTFDEQYF.

This chain uses TRBV11-2 with TRBJ2-3; TRBD2 matches 7 bases. The germline V gene encodes CDR1 SGHAT and CDR2 FQNNGV. The V gene end was trimmed by 5 bases and the J gene end by 6 bases; junction bases not matched to a gene: 14. The CDR3 extends over 16 amino acids. In nucleotides, the CDR3 is TGTGCCAGCAGCACCACTGGCGGGGCCGGGGGGGATACGCAGTATTTT. This encodes CASSTTGGAGGDTQYF.

This clonotype was observed a few times. V and J are TRBV5-1 and TRBJ1-1; D gene ambiguous. Trimming removed 6 bases from V and 3 bases from J, with 12 bases in between. In germline, CDR1 is SGHRS, CDR2 YFSETQ. This CDR3 has 13 amino acids. CDR3 in DNA: TGCGCCAGCACCGTAAATGAAGACACTGAAGCTTTCTTT. It codes for CASTVNEDTEAFF.

This clonotype was found a few times. The rearrangement uses TRBV29-1 and TRBJ2-1; D might be TRBD1 (6 bases). Trimming pared 0 bases from V and 7 bases from J, leaving 13 bases between. CDR3 length: 14 amino acids. Germline values: CDR1 SQVTM, CDR2 ANQGSEA. In nucleotides, the CDR3 is TGCAGCGTTGAAGATAAGGGGGTAGCGAATGAGCAGTTCTTC. Translated, it gives CSVEDKGVANEQFF.

The table lists this clonotype with a few counts. The V call is TRBV27, the J call TRBJ2-1; D remains ambiguous. In germline, CDR1 is MNHEY, CDR2 SMNVEV (reference sequence). V lost 5 bases and J lost 7, with 15 bases in between. The CDR3 has 14 amino acids. CDR3 nucleotides: TGTGCCAGCAGTCGGACCACTTTGAGTAATGAGCAGTTCTTC. It encodes CASSRTTLSNEQFF.

J is TRBJ1-1 and V is TRBV29-1; D unresolved. CDR1 is SQVTM and CDR2 is ANQGSEA in the germline V gene. The CDR3 loop spans 11 amino acids. Trimming removed 4 bases from V and 5 bases from J, with 8 bases in between. This CDR3 is CSVASETEAFF. CDR3 DNA: TGCAGCGTTGCGAGTGAGACTGAAGCTTTCTTT.

The sample holds a few counts of this clonotype. This rearrangement joins TRBV6-1 to TRBJ2-7; D gene uncertain. This CDR3 comprises 13 residues. Per germline, CDR1 MNHNS and CDR2 SASEGT. Trimming shortened V by 3 bases and J by 1 base, and 7 bases separated the two germline ends. CDR3 DNA: TGTGCCAGCAGTGACAGATGGTCCTACGAGCAGTACTTC. Its protein is CASSDRWSYEQYF.

The V and J genes are TRBV7-9 and TRBJ1-4; D remains unclear. The CDR3 contains 13 residues. Germline V gene lookup returns CDR1 SEHNR and CDR2 FQNEAQ (reference sequence). The V end was cut by 5 bases, the J end by 7 bases, with 11 bases between. CDR3 in amino acids: CASSHPGGEKLFF. CDR3 sequence (DNA): TGTGCCAGCAGCCACCCGGGTGGTGAAAAACTGTTTTTT.

This clonotype was observed a few times. This chain links TRBV5-1 with TRBJ1-2; D remains ambiguous. Looked up from germline, CDR1 is SGHRS and CDR2 is YFSETQ. V was pared by 0 bases and J by 2 bases, with 8 bases between. This CDR3 contains 14 residues. CDR3 sequence (DNA): TGCGCCAGCAGCTTGGATCCGGTCAACTATGGCTACACCTTC. Amino acid sequence: CASSLDPVNYGYTF.

The chain joins TRBV21-1 to TRBJ1-2; the table's TRBD1 call for D was not verified on the DNA. TRBV21-1 is marked as a pseudogene. This CDR3 is 18 amino acids long. This CDR3 reads CASSKERLTKDRGQGYTF. The DNA of the CDR3 is TGTGCCAGCAGCAAAGAACGGCTGACCAAGGACAGGGGGCAGGGCTACACCTTC.

This chain joins TRBV29-1 and TRBJ1-2, with TRBD1 matching over 7 bases. CDR1 and CDR2 from the germline V gene are SQVTM and ANQGSEA. The J segment lost 6 bases and the V segment lost 8 bases, leaving 12 bases of the junction unmatched. The CDR3 is 13 residues long. The CDR3 DNA reads TGCAGCAGGGGAGACAGGGCTGGCCATGGCTACACCTTC. It is translated as CSRGDRAGHGYTF.

The table lists this clonotype with a few counts. The chain carries TRBV6-5 and TRBJ1-6; D remains ambiguous. CDR1 is MNHEY and CDR2 is SVGAGI in the germline V gene. The CDR3 is made up of 16 amino acids. The V gene lost 2 bases and the J gene lost 7 bases, with 15 bases spanning the gap. The CDR3 reads CASSYGSVHENSPLHF. Written as DNA, the CDR3 is TGTGCCAGCAGTTACGGATCGGTGCATGAGAATTCACCCCTCCACTTT.

CDR3: CASSFVQEGYGYTF. DNA for the CDR3: TGTGCCAGCAGTTTTGTACAGGAAGGCTATGGCTACACCTTC. The chain joins TRBV28 to TRBJ1-2, with a possible D match to TRBD1 (5 bases). The CDR3 consists of 14 residues. The V gene lost 3 bases and the J gene lost 4 bases, with 12 bases spanning the gap. The germline CDR1 and CDR2 sequences are MDHEN and SYDVKM.

The CDR3 reads CATSNTYEQYF. The CDR3 bases are TGTGCCACCAGCAATACCTACGAGCAGTACTTC. This chain uses TRBV15 with TRBJ2-7; D uncertain. CDR1 is LNHNV and CDR2 is YYDKDF in the germline V gene (reference sequence). CDR3 length equals 11 residues. The V end was cut by 4 bases, the J end by 2 bases, with 3 bases between.

V is TRBV20-1 and J is TRBJ1-5; 7 bases are shared with TRBD1. Germline-derived CDR1 and CDR2 are DFQATT and SNEGSKA (reference sequence). With 4 bases clipped from V and 7 bases from J, the junction kept 7 bases outside the gene matches. This CDR3 comprises 13 residues. Written as DNA, the CDR3 is TGCAGTGCTATACAGGGGAATCGGCAGCCCCAGCATTTT. It specifies CSAIQGNRQPQHF.